This TCR beta chain was identified in a study of blood T cell repertoires in COVID-19. Study information: The United States, Italy and Spain were the sources of the acute and convalescent COVID-19 samples.

Using immunoSEQ multiplex PCR, the repertoire was profiled, and TCRdb retains in-frame clones only, with some absent. The data contain approximately 210,000 clones, 83% of them singletons. The sequenced material came from peripheral blood. This clonotype was sampled from a woman in her 50s with acute or convalescent COVID-19.

CDR3 sequence reads: CSVISAWGANTGELFF. The CDR3 nucleotides read TGCAGCGTGATCTCTGCGTGGGGGGCGAACACCGGGGAGCTGTTTTTT. V gene TRBV29-1 combines with J gene TRBJ2-2, with D tentatively TRBD2 (6 bases). Per the germline V gene, CDR1 is SQVTM and CDR2 is ANQGSEA. CDR3 size: 16 residues. V lost 6 bases to trimming and J lost 0 bases, with 17 bases between them.